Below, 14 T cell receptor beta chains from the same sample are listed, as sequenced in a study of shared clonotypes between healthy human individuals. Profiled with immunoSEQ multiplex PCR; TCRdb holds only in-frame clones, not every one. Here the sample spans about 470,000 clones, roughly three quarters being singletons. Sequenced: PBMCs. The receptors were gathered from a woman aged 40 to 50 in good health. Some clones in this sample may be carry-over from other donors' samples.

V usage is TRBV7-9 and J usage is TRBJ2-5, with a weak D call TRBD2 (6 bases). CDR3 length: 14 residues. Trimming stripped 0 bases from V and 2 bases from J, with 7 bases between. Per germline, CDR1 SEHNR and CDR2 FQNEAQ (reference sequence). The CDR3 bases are TGTGCCAGCAGCTTAGCGCGGGGACAAGAGACCCAGTACTTC. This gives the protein CASSLARGQETQYF.

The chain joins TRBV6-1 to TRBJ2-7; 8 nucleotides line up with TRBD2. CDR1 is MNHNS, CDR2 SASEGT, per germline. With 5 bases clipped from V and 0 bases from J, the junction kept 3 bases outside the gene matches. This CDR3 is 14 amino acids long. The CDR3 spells CASSTSGSSYEQYF. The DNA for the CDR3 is TGTGCCAGCAGTACTAGCGGTAGCTCCTACGAGCAGTACTTC.

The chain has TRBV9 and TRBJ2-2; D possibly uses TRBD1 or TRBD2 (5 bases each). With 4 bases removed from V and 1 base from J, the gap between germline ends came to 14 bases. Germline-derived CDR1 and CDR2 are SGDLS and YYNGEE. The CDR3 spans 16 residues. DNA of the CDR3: TGTGCCAGCAGCCCCCGCGGTGGGGGGAACACCGGGGAGCTGTTTTTT. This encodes CASSPRGGGNTGELFF.

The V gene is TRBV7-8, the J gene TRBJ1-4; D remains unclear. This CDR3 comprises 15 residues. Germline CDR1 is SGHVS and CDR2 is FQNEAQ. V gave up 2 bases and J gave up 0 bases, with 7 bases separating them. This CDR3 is CASSLLGTTNEKLFF. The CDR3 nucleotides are TGTGCCAGCAGCTTATTGGGGACAACTAATGAAAAACTGTTTTTT.

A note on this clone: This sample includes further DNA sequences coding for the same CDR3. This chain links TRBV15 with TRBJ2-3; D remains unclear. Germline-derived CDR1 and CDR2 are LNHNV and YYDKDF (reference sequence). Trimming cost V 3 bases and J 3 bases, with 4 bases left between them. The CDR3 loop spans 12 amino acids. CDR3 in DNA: TGTGCCACCAGCAGGGGTACAGATACGCAGTATTTT. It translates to CATSRGTDTQYF. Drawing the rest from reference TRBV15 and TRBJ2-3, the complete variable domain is DAMVIQNPRYQVTQFGKPVTLSCSQTLNHNVMYWYQQKSSQAPKLLFHYYDKDFNNEADTPDNFQSRRPNTSFCFLDIRSPGLGDTAMYLCATSRGTDTQYFGPGTRLTVL.

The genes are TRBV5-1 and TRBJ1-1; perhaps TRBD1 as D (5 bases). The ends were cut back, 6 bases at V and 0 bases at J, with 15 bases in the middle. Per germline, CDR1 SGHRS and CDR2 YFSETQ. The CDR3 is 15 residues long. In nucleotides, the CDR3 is TGCGCCAGCACCATAACAGGCGGTCTGAACACTGAAGCTTTCTTT. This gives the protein CASTITGGLNTEAFF.

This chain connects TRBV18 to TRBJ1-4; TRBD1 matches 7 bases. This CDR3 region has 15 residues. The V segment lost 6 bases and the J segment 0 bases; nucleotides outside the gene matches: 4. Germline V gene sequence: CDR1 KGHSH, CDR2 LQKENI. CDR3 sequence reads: CASSSGQATNEKLFF. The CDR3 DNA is TGTGCCAGCTCGTCCGGACAGGCAACTAATGAAAAACTGTTTTTT.

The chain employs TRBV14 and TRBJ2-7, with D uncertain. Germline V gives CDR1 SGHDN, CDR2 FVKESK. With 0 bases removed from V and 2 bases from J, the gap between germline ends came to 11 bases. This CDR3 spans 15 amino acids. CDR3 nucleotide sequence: TGTGCCAGCAGCCAAGAAGGCGGCGGCACCTACGAGCAGTACTTC. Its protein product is CASSQEGGGTYEQYF.

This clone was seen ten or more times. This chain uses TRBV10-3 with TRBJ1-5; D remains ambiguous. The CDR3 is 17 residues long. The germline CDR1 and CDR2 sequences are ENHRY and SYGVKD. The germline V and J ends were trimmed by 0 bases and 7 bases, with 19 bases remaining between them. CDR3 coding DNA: TGTGCCATCAGTGAGTCTGTAGGCAAAGGAGGGTTACAGCCCCAGCATTTT. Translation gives CAISESVGKGGLQPQHF.

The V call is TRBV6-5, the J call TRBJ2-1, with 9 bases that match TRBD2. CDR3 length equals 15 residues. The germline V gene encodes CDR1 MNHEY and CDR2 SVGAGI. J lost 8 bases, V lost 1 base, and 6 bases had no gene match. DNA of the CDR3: TGTGCCAGCAGTTACTGGGGGCGGGAGGGCGATGAGCAGTTCTTC. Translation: CASSYWGREGDEQFF.

CDR3 region: CASSLYKDWRVEPQHF. The CDR3 coding sequence is TGTGCCAGCAGTTTATATAAGGATTGGCGAGTGGAGCCCCAGCATTTT. The chain is built from TRBV28 and TRBJ1-5; D uncertain. The length of the CDR3 is 16 residues. Germline values: CDR1 MDHEN, CDR2 SYDVKM. Trimming took 1 base from V and 8 from J, leaving 18 bases between them.

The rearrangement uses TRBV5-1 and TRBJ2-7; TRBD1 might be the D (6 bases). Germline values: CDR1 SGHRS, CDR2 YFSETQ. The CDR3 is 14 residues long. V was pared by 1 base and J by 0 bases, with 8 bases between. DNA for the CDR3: TGCGCCAGCAGCTTGACAGGGACCTCCTACGAGCAGTACTTC. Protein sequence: CASSLTGTSYEQYF.

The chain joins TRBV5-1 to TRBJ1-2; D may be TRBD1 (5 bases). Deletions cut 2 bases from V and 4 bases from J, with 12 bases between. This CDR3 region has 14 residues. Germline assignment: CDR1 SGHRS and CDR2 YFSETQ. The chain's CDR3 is CASSFPDRSYGYTF. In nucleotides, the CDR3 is TGCGCCAGCAGCTTCCCCGACAGAAGCTATGGCTACACCTTC.

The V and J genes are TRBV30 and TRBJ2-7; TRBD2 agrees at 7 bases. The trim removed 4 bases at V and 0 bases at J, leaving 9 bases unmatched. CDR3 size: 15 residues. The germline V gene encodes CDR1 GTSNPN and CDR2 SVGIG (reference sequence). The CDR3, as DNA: TGTGCCTGGATAAAGTTCCGGGACTACTCCTACGAGCAGTACTTC. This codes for CAWIKFRDYSYEQYF.